These T cell receptor beta chains were read from a single sample in a study of identical twins. TCRdb re-analysed the 5' RACE reads in MiXCR, keeping a single row per CDR3 protein. The data hold 700,000 or so distinct CDR3 sequences, with over 20% observed a single time. This sample was shared with a second study, whose subject was T cells expressing NK-cell markers.

Sequenced material: PBMCs. These receptors came from a woman aged 18-30 years in good health. The CDR3 runs from the conserved cysteine through the conserved F or W. The order of the fields is CDR3 protein, CDR3 length, V gene, J gene.

CDR3aa: CASSPKDRVGNEQFF
len: 15
v_gene: TRBV11-3
j_gene: TRBJ2-1

CDR3aa: CASSQDLTGRHTDTQYF
len: 17
v_gene: TRBV4-2
j_gene: TRBJ2-3

CDR3aa: CSAVMFQETQYF
len: 12
v_gene: TRBV20-1
j_gene: TRBJ2-5

CDR3aa: CASSPRTGYNEQFF
len: 14
v_gene: TRBV3-1
j_gene: TRBJ2-1

CDR3aa: CASGFQGQASGANVLTF
len: 17
v_gene: TRBV12-5
j_gene: TRBJ2-6

CDR3aa: CAIRDEGQRYTGELFF
len: 16
v_gene: TRBV10-3
j_gene: TRBJ2-2

CDR3aa: CASTMLSAGRSSGYTF
len: 16
v_gene: TRBV27
j_gene: TRBJ1-2

CDR3aa: CSAEILTEREAFF
len: 13
v_gene: TRBV20-1
j_gene: TRBJ1-1

CDR3aa: CATSDYSYGYTF
len: 12
v_gene: TRBV24-1
j_gene: TRBJ1-2

CDR3aa: CASSADSSVLGTDTQYF
len: 17
v_gene: TRBV9
j_gene: TRBJ2-3

CDR3aa: CSAINPGLAGETQYF
len: 15
v_gene: TRBV20-1
j_gene: TRBJ2-5

CDR3aa: CASRFVGQGMGTQYF
len: 15
v_gene: TRBV5-1
j_gene: TRBJ2-3

CDR3aa: CASSQLGGARAEQFF
len: 15
v_gene: TRBV3-1
j_gene: TRBJ2-1

CDR3aa: CASAWAQNAYNEQFF
len: 15
v_gene: TRBV12-5
j_gene: TRBJ2-1

CDR3aa: CASSLRDPGPSGYTF
len: 15
v_gene: TRBV9
j_gene: TRBJ1-2

CDR3aa: CASSDRGRGYTF
len: 12
v_gene: TRBV6-2/TRBV6-3
j_gene: TRBJ1-2

CDR3aa: CSARSHQVVSSYNEQFF
len: 17
v_gene: TRBV20-1
j_gene: TRBJ2-1

CDR3aa: CASSSYSDRANYGYTF
len: 16
v_gene: TRBV12-3/TRBV12-4
j_gene: TRBJ1-2

CDR3aa: CASSFMEGAYEQYF
len: 14
v_gene: TRBV12-3/TRBV12-4
j_gene: TRBJ2-7

CDR3aa: CASSLNGRGAGNEQFF
len: 16
v_gene: TRBV5-1
j_gene: TRBJ2-1

CDR3aa: CASSPHGLAGGSEQFF
len: 16
v_gene: TRBV7-9
j_gene: TRBJ2-1

CDR3aa: CSAMEGYQPQHF
len: 12
v_gene: TRBV20-1
j_gene: TRBJ1-5

CDR3aa: CASSFPLQTGGEEGDTGELFF
len: 21
v_gene: TRBV11-2
j_gene: TRBJ2-2

CDR3aa: CASSHEGRGGKSGLDEQFF
len: 19
v_gene: TRBV21-1
j_gene: TRBJ2-1

CDR3aa: CSAITSGRLNIQYF
len: 14
v_gene: TRBV20-1
j_gene: TRBJ2-4

CDR3aa: CASSLGANTGELFF
len: 14
v_gene: TRBV27
j_gene: TRBJ2-2

CDR3aa: CASSQEEEGGRRDNEQFF
len: 18
v_gene: TRBV14
j_gene: TRBJ2-1

CDR3aa: CSARQQGSPHTGELFF
len: 16
v_gene: TRBV20-1
j_gene: TRBJ2-2

CDR3aa: CASSWKPGQEHIQYF
len: 15
v_gene: TRBV7-9
j_gene: TRBJ2-4

CDR3aa: CASSSRLVEQFF
len: 12
v_gene: TRBV7-2
j_gene: TRBJ2-1

CDR3aa: CASSADRTVHEQYF
len: 14
v_gene: TRBV13
j_gene: TRBJ2-7

CDR3aa: CATSDSLYNEQFF
len: 13
v_gene: TRBV24-1
j_gene: TRBJ2-1

CDR3aa: CSTKKGTDSYEQYF
len: 14
v_gene: TRBV20-1
j_gene: TRBJ2-7

CDR3aa: CSAYVGRANTEAFF
len: 14
v_gene: TRBV20-1
j_gene: TRBJ1-1

CDR3aa: CASSVDRVGSYNEQFF
len: 16
v_gene: TRBV7-2
j_gene: TRBJ2-1

CDR3aa: CASSSSGLDEQFF
len: 13
v_gene: TRBV12-3/TRBV12-4
j_gene: TRBJ2-1

CDR3aa: CATSDRTETGELFF
len: 14
v_gene: TRBV24-1
j_gene: TRBJ2-2

CDR3aa: CASSYRRVEETQYF
len: 14
v_gene: TRBV6-5
j_gene: TRBJ2-5

CDR3aa: CSASALAASYEQYF
len: 14
v_gene: TRBV20-1
j_gene: TRBJ2-7

CDR3aa: CASNRQVNQPQHF
len: 13
v_gene: TRBV6-6
j_gene: TRBJ1-5

CDR3aa: CASSPWPGDSYNEQFF
len: 16
v_gene: TRBV5-1
j_gene: TRBJ2-1

CDR3aa: CSVSGTETSTDTQYF
len: 15
v_gene: TRBV29-1
j_gene: TRBJ2-3

CDR3aa: CASSQWSGSAYEQYF
len: 15
v_gene: TRBV4-3
j_gene: TRBJ2-7

CDR3aa: CASSESIGTEQYF
len: 13
v_gene: TRBV10-2
j_gene: TRBJ2-7

CDR3aa: CASSLGDTGEAFF
len: 13
v_gene: TRBV12-3/TRBV12-4
j_gene: TRBJ1-1

CDR3aa: CSARESQGRETQYF
len: 14
v_gene: TRBV20-1
j_gene: TRBJ2-5

CDR3aa: CSVESVTEAFF
len: 11
v_gene: TRBV29-1
j_gene: TRBJ1-1